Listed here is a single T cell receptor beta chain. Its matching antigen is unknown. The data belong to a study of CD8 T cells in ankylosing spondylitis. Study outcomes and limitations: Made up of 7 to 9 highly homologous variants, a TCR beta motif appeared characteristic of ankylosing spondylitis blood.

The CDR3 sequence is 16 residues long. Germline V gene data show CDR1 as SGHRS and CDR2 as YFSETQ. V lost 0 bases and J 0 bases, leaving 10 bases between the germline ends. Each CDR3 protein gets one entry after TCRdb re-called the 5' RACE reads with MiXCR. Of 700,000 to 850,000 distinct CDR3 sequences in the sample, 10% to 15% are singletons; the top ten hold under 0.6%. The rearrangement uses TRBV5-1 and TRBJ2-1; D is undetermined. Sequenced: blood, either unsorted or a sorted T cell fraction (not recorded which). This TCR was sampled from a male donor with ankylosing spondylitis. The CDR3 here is CASSLAERSSYNEQFF. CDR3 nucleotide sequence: TGCGCCAGCAGCTTGGCCGAGCGTAGCTCCTACAATGAGCAGTTCTTC.